This TCR beta chain was profiled in a study of T cell repertoires in cytomegalovirus infection. Study-wide background: HLA-B-restricted CMV epitopes that are well studied, plus recently identified HLA-C-restricted ones, were used by the study.

Per the germline V gene, CDR1 is LNHDA and CDR2 is SQIVND (reference sequence). The CDR3 covers 12 residues. A single record per CDR3 protein comes from TCRdb applying MiXCR to the reads. The table records 250,000 to 300,000 distinct CDR3 sequences, around 20% of them present only once. This clonotype has only a few counts. Its target is not known. The chain recombines TRBV19 with TRBJ2-5; D may be TRBD1 (7 bases). Sequences were derived from cultured PBMCs, sampled from culture after CMV antigen stimulation. This clonotype originated in a human donor in good health (CMV status not recorded). Some clones in this sample may be carry-over from other donors' samples. CDR3 nucleotides: TGTGCTTGTAGTCAGGGGGGAGAGACCCAGTACTTC. It specifies CACSQGGETQYF.